The entry below describes one TCR beta chain. These data are taken from a study of shared T cell receptors in the human thymus. The protocol was immunoSEQ multiplex PCR, while the TCRdb copy is restricted to in-frame clones and leaves out a portion. The profile covers about 540,000 clones, with approximately 80% appearing a single time and less than 0.015% taken by the ten largest. J lost 5 bases, V lost 3 bases, and 15 bases had no gene match. Germline assignment: CDR1 SGDLS and CDR2 YYNGEE. The CDR3 has 19 amino acids. These same data were also listed under a study on human thymus T cells. That work states: Related work showed strongly overlapping thymic repertoires across unrelated individuals.

The chain is built from TRBV9 and TRBJ2-2; TRBD2 agrees at 11 bases. The sequenced material came from thymocytes. The source is a boy younger than two with a congenital heart defect. The CDR3 DNA is TGTGCCAGCAGCGGAGGACTAGCGGGTTTTATAAGAGGGACCGGGGAGCTGTTTTTT. It specifies CASSGGLAGFIRGTGELFF. The whole variable domain, remainder taken from reference TRBV9 and TRBJ2-2, is DSGVTQTPKHLITATGQRVTLRCSPRSGDLSVYWYQQSLDQGLQFLIQYYNGEERAKGNILERFSAQQFPDLHSELNLSSLELGDSALYFCASSGGLAGFIRGTGELFFGEGSRLTVL.